This T cell receptor beta chain was sequenced during a study of shared clonotypes between healthy human individuals. To note about this clone: Its target is not known. Different DNA sequences within this sample yield the same CDR3.

The study, taken as a whole, reports: The study sampled only blood, and tissue repertoires likely differ. Generally, naive subsets came out with larger estimated richness than memory subsets. A few donors held about 5.1% of naive CD4 clonotypes in common. Unshared clonotypes carried lower generation probabilities than those common to all four donors.

Produced via immunoSEQ multiplex PCR; TCRdb's table is partial and in-frame only. In the table there are roughly 2.6 million clones, approximately 94% of which are singletons. Germline loops: CDR1 MDHEN, CDR2 SYDVKM. Trimming took 4 bases from V and 5 from J, leaving 5 bases between them. The CDR3 is 11 residues long. The clonotype was recovered from a man between 18 and 29 years old in good health. This sequence joins TRBV28 and TRBJ2-5; no firm D call. Material for sequencing was naive CD4+ T cells sorted from blood. Subset described: CD45RA+ positively selected. CDR3 bases: TGTGCCAGCAGTTCAAGGGAGACCCAGTACTTC. Translated: CASSSRETQYF. Full variable domain (outside the CDR3, taken from reference TRBV28 and TRBJ2-5): DVKVTQSSRYLVKRTGEKVFLECVQDMDHENMFWYRQDPGLGLRLIYFSYDVKMKEKGDIPEGYSVSREKKERFSLILESASTNQTSMYLCASSSRETQYFGPGTRLLVL.